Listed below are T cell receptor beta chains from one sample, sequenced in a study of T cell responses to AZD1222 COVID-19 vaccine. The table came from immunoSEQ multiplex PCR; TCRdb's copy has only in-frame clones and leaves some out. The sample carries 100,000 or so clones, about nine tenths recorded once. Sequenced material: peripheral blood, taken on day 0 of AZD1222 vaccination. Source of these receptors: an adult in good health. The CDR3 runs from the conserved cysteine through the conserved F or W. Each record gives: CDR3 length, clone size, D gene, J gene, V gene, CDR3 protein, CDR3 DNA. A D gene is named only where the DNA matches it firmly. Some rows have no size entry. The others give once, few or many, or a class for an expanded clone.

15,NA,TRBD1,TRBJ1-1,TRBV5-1,CASSLEGTGGTEAFF,TGCGCCAGCAGCTTGGAAGGGACAGGGGGCACTGAAGCTTTCTTT
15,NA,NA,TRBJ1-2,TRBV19,CASSSYITANYGYTF,TGTGCCAGTAGTTCCTACATTACAGCTAACTATGGCTACACCTTC
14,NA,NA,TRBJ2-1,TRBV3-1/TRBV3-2,CASSQVGQMNEQFF,TGTGCCAGCAGCCAAGTAGGACAGATGAATGAGCAGTTCTTC
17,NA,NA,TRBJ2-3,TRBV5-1,CASSSDPDTPGTDTQYF,TGCGCCAGCAGCTCGGACCCTGATACCCCTGGCACAGATACGCAGTATTTT
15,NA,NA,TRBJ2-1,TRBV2,CASSSDSLRTLGQFF,TGTGCCAGCAGCTCGGACAGCTTAAGAACCCTAGGGCAGTTCTTC
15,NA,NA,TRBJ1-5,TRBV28,CASRSGFWSNQPQHF,TGTGCCAGCAGGTCAGGGTTCTGGAGCAATCAGCCCCAGCATTTT
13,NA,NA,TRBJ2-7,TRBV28,CASSFGGSYEQYF,TGTGCCAGCAGTTTTGGCGGTTCCTACGAGCAGTACTTC
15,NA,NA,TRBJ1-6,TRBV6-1,CASSEGLGVWSPLHF,TGTGCCAGCAGTGAAGGACTCGGGGTCTGGTCACCCCTCCACTTT
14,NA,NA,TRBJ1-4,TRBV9,CASSPRGKDEKLFF,TGTGCCAGCAGCCCTAGGGGGAAGGATGAAAAACTGTTTTTT
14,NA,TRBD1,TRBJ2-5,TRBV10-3,CAIIKGQVQVAQYF,TGTGCCATCATTAAAGGACAGGTCCAGGTGGCCCAGTACTTC
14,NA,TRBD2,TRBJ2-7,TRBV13,CASRRLADSYEQYF,TGTGCCAGCAGACGACTAGCTGATTCTTACGAGCAGTACTTC
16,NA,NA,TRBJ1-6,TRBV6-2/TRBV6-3,CASSRRNREYNSPLHF,TGTGCCAGCAGTCGACGGAACCGGGAATATAATTCACCCCTCCACTTT
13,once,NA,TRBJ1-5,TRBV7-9,CASSSTFNQPQHF,TGTGCCAGCAGCTCTACCTTCAATCAGCCCCAGCATTTT
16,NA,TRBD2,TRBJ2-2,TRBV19,CASKAGGTRYTGELFF,TGTGCCAGTAAGGCGGGCGGGACTAGGTACACCGGGGAGCTGTTTTTT
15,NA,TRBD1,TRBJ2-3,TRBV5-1,CASSRGQGSTDTQYF,TGCGCCAGCAGCAGGGGACAGGGGAGCACAGATACGCAGTATTTT
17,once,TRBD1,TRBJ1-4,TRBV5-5,CASSLSAGGLVNEKLFF,TGTGCCAGCAGCTTGAGCGCAGGGGGCTTGGTTAATGAAAAACTGTTTTTT
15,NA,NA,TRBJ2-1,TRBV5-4,CASSLLQAGVNEQFF,TGTGCCAGCAGCTTGCTCCAGGCAGGGGTCAATGAGCAGTTCTTC
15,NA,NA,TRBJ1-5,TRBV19,CASSLTVYSNQPQHF,TGTGCCAGTAGCTTGACAGTTTATAGCAATCAGCCCCAGCATTTT
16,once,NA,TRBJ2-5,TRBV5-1,CASSLHGSRTRETQYF,TGCGCCAGCAGCTTGCACGGCAGCCGGACACGGGAGACCCAGTACTTC
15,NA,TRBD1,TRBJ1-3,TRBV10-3,CAISVDRGSGNTIYF,TGTGCCATCAGTGTGGACAGGGGATCTGGAAACACCATATATTTT
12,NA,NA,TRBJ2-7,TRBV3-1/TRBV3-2,CASSQASSEQYF,TGTGCCAGCAGCCAAGCCTCATCCGAGCAGTACTTC
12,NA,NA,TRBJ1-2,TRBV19,CASRTSSYGYTF,TGTGCCAGTAGAACATCATCCTATGGCTACACCTTC